This T cell receptor (beta chain) was profiled in a study of T cells in Graves' hyperthyroidism and ophthalmopathy. Study observations and caveats: Separating ophthalmopathy from stable hyperthyroidism was achieved by a 13 V-J model.

Regarding this clonotype: Its antigen is undetermined. Relative to the germline gene, one junction end is altered; a read error may explain this.

There are 15 residues in the CDR3. Germline V lookup: CDR1 SEHNR, CDR2 FQNEAQ (reference sequence). RNA transcripts were the template for amplifying TCR beta CDR3 regions. In the first-round RT-PCR of the TCR CDR3, the HTBI primer set was used. TCRdb itself ran the multiplex PCR reads through MiXCR, one entry per CDR3 protein. This sample has 450,000 to 650,000 distinct CDR3 sequences; 17% occur once, and the top ten carry 17%. The chain employs TRBV7-9 and TRBJ2-6; perhaps D is TRBD1 or TRBD2 (5 bases each). Sequencing input: blood. This receptor was identified in a woman in her late teens or twenties with Graves' ophthalmopathy. CDR3 in DNA: TGTGCCAGCAGCTCGGACTGGTCTGGGGCCAACGTCCTGACCTTC. Its translation: CASSSDWSGANVLTF.